This T cell receptor beta chain originates from a study of T cell responses to AZD1222 COVID-19 vaccine. Study-level findings and limits: Mapped onto spike, vaccine-associated CD4 TCRs spanned it and were dominant at 160-218 and 743-854. Repertoire sampling was restricted to post-peak T cell response timepoints.

A single count supports this clone. The target antigen is unknown. Some clones are missing from TCRdb's copy, which holds only in-frame ones; the method was immunoSEQ multiplex PCR. There are about 190,000 clones in the sample; about 90% occur only once, and 2.5% to 3% lies in the top ten. The germline V gene encodes CDR1 MNHEY and CDR2 SVGEGT. The CDR3 loop spans 15 amino acids. Trimming took off 6 bases at V and 1 base at J, with 15 bases between the two ends. The sequences come from peripheral blood, collected on day 0 of MenACWY control vaccination. The chain joins TRBV6-2 or TRBV6-3 to TRBJ1-1; weak D call: TRBD1 (6 bases). The source of this sequence is an adult in good health. CDR3 region: CASSELGGPNTEAFF. The DNA for the CDR3 is TGTGCCAGCAGCGAGCTTGGGGGGCCGAACACTGAAGCTTTCTTT.